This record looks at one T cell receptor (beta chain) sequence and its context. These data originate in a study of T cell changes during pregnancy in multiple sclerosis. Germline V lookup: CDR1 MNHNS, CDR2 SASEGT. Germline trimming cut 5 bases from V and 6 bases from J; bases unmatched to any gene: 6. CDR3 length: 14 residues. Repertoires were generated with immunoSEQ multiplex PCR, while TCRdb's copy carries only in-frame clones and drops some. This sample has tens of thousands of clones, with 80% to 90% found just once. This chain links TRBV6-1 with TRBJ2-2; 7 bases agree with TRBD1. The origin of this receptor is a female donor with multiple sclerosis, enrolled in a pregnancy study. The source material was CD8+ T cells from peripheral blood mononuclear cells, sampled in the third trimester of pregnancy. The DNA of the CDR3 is TGTGCCAGCAGTCCCCGGACAGGTCCCGGGGAGCTGTTTTTT. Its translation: CASSPRTGPGELFF.